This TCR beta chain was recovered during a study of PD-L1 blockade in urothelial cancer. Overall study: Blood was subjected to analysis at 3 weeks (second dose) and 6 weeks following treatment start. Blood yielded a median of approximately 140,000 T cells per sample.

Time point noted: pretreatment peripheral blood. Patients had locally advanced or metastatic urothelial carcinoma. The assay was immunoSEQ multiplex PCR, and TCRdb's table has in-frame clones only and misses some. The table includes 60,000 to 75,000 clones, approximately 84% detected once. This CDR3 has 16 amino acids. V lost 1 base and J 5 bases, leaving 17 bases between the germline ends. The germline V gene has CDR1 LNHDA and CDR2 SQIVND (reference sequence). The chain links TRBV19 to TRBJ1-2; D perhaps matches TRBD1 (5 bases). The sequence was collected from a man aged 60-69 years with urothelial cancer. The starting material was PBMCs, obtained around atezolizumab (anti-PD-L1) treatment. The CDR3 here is CASSIGGLAGSYGYTF. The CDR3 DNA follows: TGTGCCAGTAGTATAGGGGGCCTCGCAGGCTCATATGGCTACACCTTC.